This T cell receptor beta chain emerged from a study of cytomegalovirus exposure and HLA in healthy donors. At the level of the study: Of around 400 genotyped donors, 80% to 85% grouped in the Caucasian-associated ancestry cluster.

Study-wide results and caveats: Reports described diagnosis of cytomegalovirus status by the classifier as highly specific and sensitive. TCR beta sequences reportedly predicted most subjects' HLA-A and HLA-B alleles accurately. DRB1 had the most TCR associations and HLA-C the fewest, a later analysis found, with rates varying by HLA locus.

Amplification used 60 Vbeta primers and 13 Jbeta primers. TCRdb's table, derived via immunoSEQ multiplex PCR, lists solely in-frame clones and lacks some. The sample lists roughly 120,000 clones; about 60% were seen once. The CDR3 runs to 13 residues. Germline CDR1 and CDR2: MNHEY and SVGAGI. V lost 4 bases and J 3 bases, leaving 6 bases between the germline ends. This clone was observed a handful of times. Its antigen remains unknown. J is TRBJ2-2 and V is TRBV6-5; perhaps TRBD1 as D (6 bases). Sequenced input: PBMCs. This TCR was recovered from a young woman in good health and CMV-seronegative. The CDR3, as DNA: TGTGCCAGCAGTTCAGGGGACACCGGGGAGCTGTTTTTT. Translated: CASSSGDTGELFF.